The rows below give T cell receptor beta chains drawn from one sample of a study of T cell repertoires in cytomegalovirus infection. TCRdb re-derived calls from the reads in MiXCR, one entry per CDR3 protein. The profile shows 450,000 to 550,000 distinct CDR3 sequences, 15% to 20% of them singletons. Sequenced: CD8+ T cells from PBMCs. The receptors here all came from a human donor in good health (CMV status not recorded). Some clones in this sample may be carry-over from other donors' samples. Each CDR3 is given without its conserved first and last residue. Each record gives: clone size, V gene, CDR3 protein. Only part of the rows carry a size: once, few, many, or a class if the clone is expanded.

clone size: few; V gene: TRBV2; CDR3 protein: ASSAPVGEGSNQPQH
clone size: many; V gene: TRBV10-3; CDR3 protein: AISAAQRGTDTQY
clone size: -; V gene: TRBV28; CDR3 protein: ASSPTGAGSLRGELF
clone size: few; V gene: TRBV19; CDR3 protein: ASTKGTGVHGYT
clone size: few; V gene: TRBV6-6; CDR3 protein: ASSFRDNTGELF
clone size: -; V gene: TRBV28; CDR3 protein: ASRTGTGGQPQH
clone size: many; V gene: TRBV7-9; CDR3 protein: ASSRRGLGGYT
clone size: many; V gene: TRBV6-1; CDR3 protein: ASSELTGGTDTQY
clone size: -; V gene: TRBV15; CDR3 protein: ATSSTQGARRHEQY
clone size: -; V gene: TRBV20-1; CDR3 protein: SARDESVGGNGYT
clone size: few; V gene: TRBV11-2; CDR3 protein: ASSLGDGGYT
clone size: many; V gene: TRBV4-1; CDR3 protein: ASSQGAGGLDTQY
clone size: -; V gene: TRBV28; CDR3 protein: ASSLLETDTQY
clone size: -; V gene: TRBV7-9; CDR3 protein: ASSLPGTGVTGTEAF
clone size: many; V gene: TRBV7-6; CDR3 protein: ASSLRTRETQY
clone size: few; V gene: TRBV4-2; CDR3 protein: ASSPMWRANEKLF
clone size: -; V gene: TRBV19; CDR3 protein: ASSQPTRIPNYGYT
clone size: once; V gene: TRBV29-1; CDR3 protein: RVPSRTGTDAF
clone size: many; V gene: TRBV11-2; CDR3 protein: ASSLAQRVEQY
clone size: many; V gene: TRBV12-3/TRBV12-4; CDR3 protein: ASSLSVAPYEQY
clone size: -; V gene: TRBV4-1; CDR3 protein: ASSQDNTDYGYT
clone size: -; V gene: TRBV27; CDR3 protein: ASSLSVGQGEKLF
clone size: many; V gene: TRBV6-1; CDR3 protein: ASSEAAGETYEQY
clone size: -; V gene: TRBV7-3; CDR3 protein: ASRYGGRDNEQF
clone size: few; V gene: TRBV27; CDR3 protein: ASSLYGGGQGAF
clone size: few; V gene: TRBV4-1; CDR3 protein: ASSRNRENTEAF
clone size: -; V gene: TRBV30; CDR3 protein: AWSSGQGAGGELF
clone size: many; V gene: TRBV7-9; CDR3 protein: ASSLNLYGYT
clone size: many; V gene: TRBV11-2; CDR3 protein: ASSVSYNEQF
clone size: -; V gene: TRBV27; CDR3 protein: ASSRGRLGEQY
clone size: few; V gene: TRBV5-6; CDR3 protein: ASSLGKGPKH
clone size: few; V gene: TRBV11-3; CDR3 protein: ASSLRGRRGTEIIAMKPQH
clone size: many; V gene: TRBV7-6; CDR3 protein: ASSSTSGSNKDTQY
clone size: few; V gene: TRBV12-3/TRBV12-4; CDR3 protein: ASSRRGSAYGYT
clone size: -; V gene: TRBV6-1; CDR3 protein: ASSERRDRVHQPQH
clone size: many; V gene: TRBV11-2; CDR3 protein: ASRAGGGDTQY